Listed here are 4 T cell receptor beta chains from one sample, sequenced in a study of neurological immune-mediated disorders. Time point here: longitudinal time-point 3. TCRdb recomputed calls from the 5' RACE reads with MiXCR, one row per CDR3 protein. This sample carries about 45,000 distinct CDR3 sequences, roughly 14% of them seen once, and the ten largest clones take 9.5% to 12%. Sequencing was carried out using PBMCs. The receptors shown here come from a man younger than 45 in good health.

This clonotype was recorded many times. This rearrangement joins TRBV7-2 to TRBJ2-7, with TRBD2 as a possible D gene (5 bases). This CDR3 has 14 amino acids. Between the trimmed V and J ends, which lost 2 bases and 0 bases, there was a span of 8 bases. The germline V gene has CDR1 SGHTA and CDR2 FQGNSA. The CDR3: CASSLSLASYEQYF. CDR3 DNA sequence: TGTGCCAGCAGCTTAAGTCTAGCCTCCTACGAGCAGTACTTC.

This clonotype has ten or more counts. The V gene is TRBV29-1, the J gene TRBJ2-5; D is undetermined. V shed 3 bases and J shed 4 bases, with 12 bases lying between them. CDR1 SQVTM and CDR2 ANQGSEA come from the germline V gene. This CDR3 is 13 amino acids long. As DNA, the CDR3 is TGCAGCGTTGAGTTCACCCGAGGAGAGACCCAGTACTTC. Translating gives CSVEFTRGETQYF.

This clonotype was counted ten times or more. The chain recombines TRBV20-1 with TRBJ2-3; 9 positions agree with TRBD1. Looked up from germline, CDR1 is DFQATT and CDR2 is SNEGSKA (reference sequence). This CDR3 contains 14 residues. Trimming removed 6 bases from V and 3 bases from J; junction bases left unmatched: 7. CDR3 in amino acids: CSARWDRVTDTQYF. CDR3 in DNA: TGCAGTGCCCGCTGGGACAGGGTGACAGATACGCAGTATTTT.

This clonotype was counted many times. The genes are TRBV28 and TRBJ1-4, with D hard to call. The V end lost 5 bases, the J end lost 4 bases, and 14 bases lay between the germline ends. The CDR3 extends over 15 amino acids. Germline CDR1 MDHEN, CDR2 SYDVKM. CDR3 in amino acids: CASSRAVFFNEKLFF. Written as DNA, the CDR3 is TGTGCCAGCAGTCGGGCCGTTTTTTTTAATGAAAAACTGTTTTTT.